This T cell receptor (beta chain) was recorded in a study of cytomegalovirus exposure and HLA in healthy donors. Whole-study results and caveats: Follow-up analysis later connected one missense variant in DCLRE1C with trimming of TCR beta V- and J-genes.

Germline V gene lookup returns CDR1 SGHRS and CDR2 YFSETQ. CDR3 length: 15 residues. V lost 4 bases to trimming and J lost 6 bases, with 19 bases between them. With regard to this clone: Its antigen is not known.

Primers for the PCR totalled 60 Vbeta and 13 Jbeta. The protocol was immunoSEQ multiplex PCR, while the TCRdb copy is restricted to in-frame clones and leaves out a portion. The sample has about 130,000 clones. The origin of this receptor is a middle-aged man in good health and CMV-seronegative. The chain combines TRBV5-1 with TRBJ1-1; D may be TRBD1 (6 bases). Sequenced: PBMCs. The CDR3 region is CASSKKSSGGPEAFF. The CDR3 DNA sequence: TGCGCCAGCAGCAAAAAGTCGTCCGGGGGGCCTGAAGCTTTCTTT.